This TCR beta chain was sequenced during a study of CD8+ T cells in alopecia areata (dated by TCRdb to 2016 to 2019). About the investigation overall: In both human patients and the C3H/HeJ mouse model, the study applied high-throughput TCRbeta sequencing to look at T cell clonal expansion in alopecia areata. immunoSEQ multiplex PCR using 35 Vbeta forward primers and 13 Jbeta reverse primers was used to amplify TCRbeta CDR3 regions. RNA was extracted with the PAXgene miRNA kit for fixed scalp, the miRNeasy kit for PBMCs, and the RNeasy kit for mouse skin. Scalp tissue and sorted CD4+ and CD8+ peripheral blood T cells from patchy and totalis/universalis alopecia areata patients and from healthy controls were covered by human TCRbeta sequencing. Scalp clonality was compared across normal scalp (n=4), patchy alopecia areata scalp (n=8), and alopecia totalis/universalis scalp (n=8).

Study-wide findings and limitations: Higher clonality and more expanded CD8+ clones were observed in lesional scalp than in normal scalp, particularly in alopecia totalis/universalis, a finding suggestive of antigenic drive. Compared with mice, TCR sequences shared between patients were less clear, possibly partly because of HLA diversity across the patient population. Unlike mouse skin, where gammadelta T cells dominate, normal human skin contains resident alphabeta T cells that get sequenced too, which complicates analysis of the scalp TCR repertoire.

Comment on this clone: Its cognate antigen has yet to be identified. No much larger clone exists at a distance of one base, and base qualities are not known.

Library preparation used the immunoSEQ multiplex PCR assay. To provide template for TCR sequencing, every sample had RNA extracted and reverse transcribed into cDNA. First-strand cDNA was synthesized with SuperScript III using a 2:1 mix of oligo-dT and random hexamers. Amplification bias was assessed with a synthetic immune receptor repertoire, and residual bias was removed computationally. On the study's bioinformatics: Raw reads were preprocessed to remove errors, and CDR3 was defined according to IMGT conventions as the region from the conserved cysteine to phenylalanine. To get clonality, Shannon entropy was normalized by log2 of the number of productive unique TCRs and the result was subtracted from 1. Scalp TCRbeta sequences were cross-referenced with sorted blood CD4 and CD8 repertoires so that the CD4 or CD8 identity of scalp clones could be inferred. The clones in this table, taken by TCRdb from immuneACCESS, are in-frame only. Not every clone is retained; where verified, under half of the shortfall comes from an unresolved V gene, and the cause of the rest is unknown. The DNA was the basis for D and trimming; V, J and clone size are from that table. Here the sample has about 20,000 clones; around 62% occur a single time. The ten top clones hold 4.5% to 5.5% of the sample.

For four to six biomarker-study patients, CD4+ cells were further sorted into CD25+CD127- cells. Peripheral blood and lesional scalp punch biopsies were obtained from patients with alopecia areata. PBMCs were isolated by density centrifugation and stained for CD3, CD4 and CD8, after which CD4+ and CD8+ T cells were sorted on a FACSAria. Untreated alopecia areata patients were recruited as part of a multicenter biomarker study. The germline V gene provides CDR1 SGHAT and CDR2 FQNNGV. Trimmed from V: 5 bases; trimmed from J: 1 base; junction bases lacking a gene match: 7. The CDR3, cysteine through phenylalanine, is 15 amino acids long. The only DNA kept is the CDR3, 45 bases in frame from the first base.

The clonotype was recovered from a human donor with alopecia areata. Sequencing used CD4+ Tregs sorted from blood. The chain is made from TRBV11-2 and TRBJ2-5, and TRBD1 matches 7 of the central bases. CDR3 loop: CASSATDRLQETQYF. Here is the DNA: TGTGCCAGCAGCGCAACGGACAGGCTCCAAGAGACCCAGTACTTC.